This T cell receptor beta chain was found in a study of CD4 T cells in relation to SARS-CoV-2 and coronaviruses. On the study more broadly: The restricting HLA molecule for shared crossreactive spike epitopes was mapped. General study points: No donor gave both pre-pandemic and post-infection samples. No crossreactivity against non-spike viral proteins was tested here.

The unexposed donors gave CD4+ T cells in about 2011-2018, prior to COVID-19. Generated by immunoSEQ multiplex PCR, the TCRdb table keeps only in-frame clones and is missing some. The sample shows approximately 59,000 clones, more than 75% of them seen only once. With respect to this clone: Its matching antigen is unknown.

Per germline, CDR1 SGHTS and CDR2 YDEGEE. Trimming shortened V by 4 bases and J by 1 base, and 11 bases separated the two germline ends. This CDR3 contains 15 residues. The sample taken for sequencing was memory CD4+ T cells from PBMCs. V usage is TRBV5-8 and J usage is TRBJ1-4; D is perhaps TRBD1 (5 bases). This receptor was obtained from a human donor in good health. The CDR3 sequence is CASSPGSGTNEKLFF. The DNA for the CDR3 is TGTGCCAGCAGCCCAGGGAGTGGAACTAATGAAAAACTGTTTTTT.